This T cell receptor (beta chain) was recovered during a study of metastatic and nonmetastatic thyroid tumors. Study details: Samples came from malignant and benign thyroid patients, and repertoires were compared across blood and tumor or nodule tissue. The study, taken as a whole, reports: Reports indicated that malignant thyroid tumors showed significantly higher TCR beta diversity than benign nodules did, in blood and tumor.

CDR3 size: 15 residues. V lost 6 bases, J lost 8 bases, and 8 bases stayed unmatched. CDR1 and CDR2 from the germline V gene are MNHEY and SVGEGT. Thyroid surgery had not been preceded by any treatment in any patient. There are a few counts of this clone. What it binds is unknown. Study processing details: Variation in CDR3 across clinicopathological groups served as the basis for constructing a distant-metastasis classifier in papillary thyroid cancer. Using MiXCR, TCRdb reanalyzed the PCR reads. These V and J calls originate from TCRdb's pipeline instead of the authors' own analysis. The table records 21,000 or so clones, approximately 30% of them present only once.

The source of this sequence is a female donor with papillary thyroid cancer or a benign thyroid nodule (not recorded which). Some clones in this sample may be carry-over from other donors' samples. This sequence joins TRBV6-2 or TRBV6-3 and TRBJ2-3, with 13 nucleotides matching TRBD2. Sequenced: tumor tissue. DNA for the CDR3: TGTGCCAGCAGGCCGGGACTAGCGGGGTCTGGTACGCAGTATTTT. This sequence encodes CASRPGLAGSGTQYF.